This paragraph covers one T cell receptor (beta chain) sequence. This clone may be a read error of a much larger clone one base away. Each 20-30 mg portion of unsorted bulk tissue served as the source for co-extraction of RNA and DNA. This CDR3 contains 16 residues. The ends were cut back, 5 bases at V and 1 base at J, with 15 bases in the middle. Per germline, CDR1 MNHNY and CDR2 SVGAGI (reference sequence). A primer in the constant region served to generate TCR beta cDNA from 500 ng of total RNA. Generation of the TCR beta libraries relied on three nested multiplex PCR rounds using slightly modified ARM-PCR. Researchers ran the first two PCR rounds for roughly 11 cycles each with TRBV1-TRBV30 forward primers and a C-beta reverse primer. Each CDR3 protein gets one entry after TCRdb re-called the multiplex PCR reads with MiXCR. The table has 100,000 or so distinct CDR3 sequences, about three quarters seen once; the top ten hold 9% to 10%.

The sample belongs to a study of tumor-infiltrating lymphocytes in primary liver carcinoma. The genes are TRBV6-6 and TRBJ2-1; a possible D gene is TRBD2 (5 bases). The source of this sequence is a woman aged 60 to 75 with primary liver carcinoma and hepatitis B virus infection. The sample comprised liver tumor tissue from sampling region 5. Subset denoted: tumor region T5, tumor centre. CDR3 sequence: CASSTYSGSSYNEQFF. CDR3 bases: TGTGCCAGCAGTACCTACAGCGGATCTTCCTACAATGAGCAGTTCTTC.